What follows are 31 T cell receptor beta chains derived from one specimen sequenced in a study of CD8 T cells in ankylosing spondylitis. Regarding the study as a whole: Blood of patients with ankylosing spondylitis appeared to be characterized by a TCR beta motif of eight highly homologous variants.

MiXCR, applied by TCRdb to the 5' RACE reads, yields one record per CDR3 protein. The table includes about 450,000 distinct CDR3 sequences, 20% to 30% detected once. These receptors' targets are unknown. Source material: blood, either unsorted or a sorted T cell fraction (not recorded which). These receptors came from a male donor with ankylosing spondylitis.

The genes are TRBV20-1 and TRBJ1-1; no definite D call. The V end lost 5 bases, the J end lost 4 bases, and 14 bases lay between the germline ends. Per the germline V gene, CDR1 is DFQATT and CDR2 is SNEGSKA (reference sequence). The CDR3 has 13 amino acids. CDR3 nucleotide sequence: TGCAGTGCTCCTAAACCCGTTGGCACTGAAGCTTTCTTT. This codes for CSAPKPVGTEAFF.

The chain employs TRBV28 and TRBJ2-3; TRBD1 aligns across 8 bases. The length of the CDR3 is 18 residues. The V gene end was trimmed by 6 bases and the J gene end by 4 bases; junction bases not matched to a gene: 18. Germline values: CDR1 MDHEN, CDR2 SYDVKM. CDR3: CASRLGQGSAVASDTQYF. CDR3 nucleotide sequence: TGTGCCAGCAGGCTTGGACAGGGATCAGCGGTAGCTTCAGATACGCAGTATTTT.

This clonotype has only a few counts. CDR3 sequence: CASSLELAGVSSYNEQFF. For the CDR3, the DNA is TGTGCCAGCAGCTTAGAACTAGCTGGAGTGAGCTCCTACAATGAGCAGTTCTTC. The chain recombines TRBV11-2 with TRBJ2-1, with D possibly TRBD2 on 6 matching bases. Germline V gene sequence: CDR1 SGHAT, CDR2 FQNNGV. The CDR3 loop spans 18 amino acids. V was pared by 0 bases and J by 0 bases, with 15 bases between.

This clonotype has a count of ten or more. V usage is TRBV3-1 and J usage is TRBJ1-1; 7 bases agree with TRBD1. Germline V gene data show CDR1 as LGHDT and CDR2 as YNNKEL (reference sequence). CDR3 length: 14 amino acids. With V trimmed by 1 base and J by 4 bases, 3 bases remained unmatched. The CDR3 bases are TGTGCCAGCAGCCAAGTCGCAGGGGGCACTGAAGCTTTCTTT. This translates into CASSQVAGGTEAFF. Combining the CDR3 with reference TRBV3-1 and TRBJ1-1 gives the whole variable domain DTAVSQTPKYLVTQMGNDKSIKCEQNLGHDTMYWYKQDSKKFLKIMFSYNNKELIINETVPNRFSPKSPDKAHLNLHINSLELGDSAVYFCASSQVAGGTEAFFGQGTRLTVV.

This clonotype was seen a few times. The chain has TRBV4-1 and TRBJ1-2; tentative D call: TRBD1 (5 bases). The CDR3 extends over 15 amino acids. In germline, CDR1 is MGHRA, CDR2 YSYEKL. The V end lost 0 bases, the J end lost 5 bases, and 13 bases lay between the germline ends. The CDR3 reads CASSQEAEGRYGYTF. The CDR3, as DNA: TGCGCCAGCAGCCAAGAGGCCGAGGGACGGTATGGCTACACCTTC.

About this clonotype: At one end the junction does not follow the germline gene, possibly because of a read error. This chain connects TRBV28 to TRBJ2-1; maybe TRBD2 (5 bases). CDR1 and CDR2 (germline): MDHEN, SYDVKM. The CDR3 runs to 15 residues. The CDR3 coding sequence is TGTGCCGGCAGTTTCACTAGTCGACGCTACAATGAGCAGTTCTTC. Protein: CAGSFTSRRYNEQFF.

This clonotype was observed once. CDR3 in DNA: TGTGCCAGCAGCTTAGGGCCCCCCTACGAGCAGTACGTC. It is translated as CASSLGPPYEQYV. This rearrangement joins TRBV7-9 to TRBJ2-7; D unclear. The CDR3 has 13 residues. Trimming shortened V by 1 base and J by 2 bases, and 6 bases separated the two germline ends. Germline V CDR1 and CDR2: SEHNR, FQNEAQ (reference sequence).

This clonotype occurred a few times. CDR3 sequence reads: CASSDGLVLTYNEQFF. The CDR3 DNA reads as TGCGCCAGCAGCGATGGACTCGTACTAACCTACAATGAGCAGTTCTTC. The genes are TRBV5-1 and TRBJ2-1, with D possibly being TRBD2 (5 bases). Trimming took off 4 bases at V and 2 bases at J, with 16 bases between the two ends. The CDR3 is 16 amino acids. The V gene's germline CDR1 is SGHRS and CDR2 YFSETQ.

This chain links TRBV2 with TRBJ1-4, with D possibly TRBD1 on 5 matching bases. The CDR3 consists of 15 residues. CDR1 and CDR2 (germline): SNHLY, FYNNEI. Deletions cut 0 bases from V and 8 bases from J, with 13 bases between. CDR3 bases: TGTGCCAGCAGTGAAGCGGGTTCGACAGACGAAAAACTGTTTTTT. The encoded protein is CASSEAGSTDEKLFF.

Only a few counts were recorded for this clonotype. This sequence joins TRBV20-1 and TRBJ2-1, with 12 bases fitting TRBD2. The ends lost 5 bases at V and 7 bases at J; junction bases unmatched: 6. Germline V gene sequence: CDR1 DFQATT, CDR2 SNEGSKA (reference sequence). This CDR3 is built from 14 residues. This chain's CDR3 is CSAPASGRVNEQFF. The DNA for the CDR3 is TGCAGTGCTCCGGCTAGCGGGAGGGTAAATGAGCAGTTCTTC.

The rearrangement joins TRBV4-1 to TRBJ2-7; the match to TRBD1 covers 8 bases. Germline CDR1 is MGHRA and CDR2 is YSYEKL. V shed 0 bases, J shed 4 bases, and the junction held 11 bases outside the gene matches. This CDR3 comprises 17 residues. Here the CDR3 reads CASSQDPRQGALYEQYV. The CDR3 coding sequence is TGCGCCAGCAGCCAAGATCCTCGGCAGGGGGCCCTTTACGAGCAGTACGTC.

The chain uses TRBV5-1 and TRBJ2-2, with TRBD2 as a possible D gene (5 bases). The CDR3 has 15 residues. Trimming took 6 bases from V and 4 from J, leaving 16 bases between them. Germline V gene sequence: CDR1 SGHRS, CDR2 YFSETQ. For the CDR3, the DNA is TGCGCCAGCACTATCGGGGAGTTTCGCACCGGGGAGCTGTTTTTT. Translating gives CASTIGEFRTGELFF. Drawing the rest from reference TRBV5-1 and TRBJ2-2, the complete variable domain is KAGVTQTPRYLIKTRGQQVTLSCSPISGHRSVSWYQQTPGQGLQFLFEYFSETQRNKGNFPGRFSGRQFSNSRSEMNVSTLELGDSALYLCASTIGEFRTGELFFGEGSRLTVL.

The J gene is TRBJ1-2, the V gene TRBV7-2; D gene unclear. V lost 1 base and J 3 bases, leaving 12 bases between the germline ends. The CDR3 totals 15 residues. Germline loops: CDR1 SGHTA, CDR2 FQGNSA. In nucleotides, the CDR3 is TGTGCCAGCAGCTTAGTCCTAGGCTCATACTATGGCTACACCTTC. This sequence encodes CASSLVLGSYYGYTF.

The chain has TRBV9 and TRBJ1-1; the D is unclear. CDR1 is SGDLS and CDR2 is YYNGEE in the germline V gene. The CDR3 runs to 15 residues. Trimming removed 2 bases at V and 2 bases at J, with 13 bases between. This CDR3 is CASSVAAMANTEAFF. CDR3 nucleotides: TGTGCCAGCAGCGTTGCCGCTATGGCAAACACTGAAGCTTTCTTT.

The J gene is TRBJ2-1, the V gene TRBV24-1; D remains ambiguous. Germline V gene data show CDR1 as KGHDR and CDR2 as SFDVKD. Trimming removed 3 bases at V and 9 bases at J, with 11 bases between. The CDR3 covers 13 residues. The CDR3 region is CATSDPAIGEQFF. CDR3 DNA sequence: TGTGCCACCAGTGATCCGGCTATAGGTGAGCAGTTCTTC.

This clonotype has just a few counts. In nucleotides, the CDR3 is TGTGCCATCAGGTTACAGGGGGATGGGGACACTGAAGCTTTCTTT. It codes for CAIRLQGDGDTEAFF. The chain links TRBV10-3 to TRBJ1-1; TRBD1 aligns across 8 bases. CDR1 and CDR2 (germline): ENHRY, SYGVKD. The CDR3 contains 15 residues. V lost 6 bases to trimming and J lost 3 bases; unmatched junction nucleotides: 9.

This clonotype was counted only a few times. The chain carries TRBV11-2 and TRBJ2-3, with 11 bases lining up with TRBD1. The trim removed 4 bases at V and 3 bases at J, leaving 6 bases unmatched. Germline V gene data show CDR1 as SGHAT and CDR2 as FQNNGV. The CDR3 is 16 residues long. The CDR3 coding sequence is TGTGCCAGCAGCTCCGGACAGGGGGCGTTGACAGATACGCAGTATTTT. Translating it yields CASSSGQGALTDTQYF.

This clonotype turned up a few times. The chain combines TRBV12-3 or TRBV12-4 with TRBJ1-5, with D maybe TRBD1 (5 bases). Trimming shortened V by 6 bases and J by 6 bases, and 12 bases separated the two germline ends. The CDR3 spans 13 residues. The chain's CDR3 is CASRDSPFQPQHF. The CDR3 DNA reads TGTGCCAGCAGAGACAGTCCTTTTCAGCCCCAGCATTTT.

The V call is TRBV11-2, the J call TRBJ2-5; no firm D call. The germline V and J ends were trimmed by 1 base and 4 bases, with 13 bases remaining between them. This CDR3 has 15 amino acids. Germline CDR1 SGHAT, CDR2 FQNNGV. CDR3 DNA sequence: TGTGCCAGCAGCTTAGTCCCGGACCTTGGAGAGACCCAGTACTTC. Protein: CASSLVPDLGETQYF. Full variable domain (outside the CDR3, taken from reference TRBV11-2 and TRBJ2-5): EAGVAQSPRYKIIEKRQSVAFWCNPISGHATLYWYQQILGQGPKLLIQFQNNGVVDDSQLPKDRFSAERLKGVDSTLKIQPAKLEDSAVYLCASSLVPDLGETQYFGPGTRLLVL.

This clonotype was found a few times. The chain couples TRBV20-1 to TRBJ2-2; TRBD2 matches 12 bases. Germline CDR1 and CDR2: DFQATT and SNEGSKA (reference sequence). The CDR3 has 15 residues. Losses at the gene ends were 5 bases for V and 9 bases for J; bases not matched to a gene: 10. The CDR3 here is CSAPGRTSGIRELFF. CDR3 DNA sequence: TGCAGTGCTCCGGGGAGGACTAGCGGGATTAGGGAGCTGTTTTTT.

J is TRBJ2-1 and V is TRBV10-3, with TRBD2 matching 9 bases. CDR1 and CDR2 (germline): ENHRY, SYGVKD. With 8 bases clipped from V and 6 bases from J, the junction kept 11 bases outside the gene matches. This CDR3 is built from 15 residues. The CDR3 sequence is CAIGPRAGGANEQFF. As DNA, the CDR3 is TGTGCCATCGGGCCCCGAGCGGGGGGAGCCAATGAGCAGTTCTTC.

This clonotype was counted only a few times. The chain carries TRBV29-1 and TRBJ1-5; TRBD1 aligns across 7 bases. The CDR3 contains 12 residues. V was clipped by 6 bases and J by 9 bases; unmatched bases: 8. CDR1 and CDR2 from the germline V gene are SQVTM and ANQGSEA. The CDR3 bases are TGCAGCGTGCGCGACAGGGACCGGCCCCAGCATTTT. Translation gives CSVRDRDRPQHF.

This clonotype was found a few times. The chain recombines TRBV2 with TRBJ1-1, with D hard to call. V was clipped by 4 bases and J by 3 bases, with 6 bases between them. The CDR3 totals 12 residues. Germline V gene lookup returns CDR1 SNHLY and CDR2 FYNNEI. The CDR3 sequence: CASSGVDTEAFF. For the CDR3, the DNA is TGTGCCAGCAGTGGAGTGGACACTGAAGCTTTCTTT.

The CDR3 region is CAWATGKSYNEQFF. CDR3 in DNA: TGTGCCTGGGCTACAGGGAAGTCCTACAATGAGCAGTTCTTC. The chain combines TRBV30 with TRBJ2-1, with D possibly matching TRBD1 (6 bases). The CDR3 spans 14 residues. Trimming took off 5 bases at V and 1 base at J, with 12 bases between the two ends. The germline CDR1 and CDR2 sequences are GTSNPN and SVGIG (reference sequence).

The chain combines TRBV30 with TRBJ2-1, with 10 bases identical to TRBD2. This CDR3 spans 15 amino acids. V shed 1 base and J 8 bases; nucleotides not matched to a gene: 8. Germline V gene sequence: CDR1 GTSNPN, CDR2 SVGIG (reference sequence). DNA of the CDR3: TGTGCCTGGAGTGAGGGACTAGCGCAAGGGGATGAGCAGTTCTTC. Translating gives CAWSEGLAQGDEQFF.

The chain joins TRBV10-3 to TRBJ2-5; no reliable D call. The CDR3 length is 11 residues. From germline, CDR1 is ENHRY and CDR2 SYGVKD. The ends were cut back, 7 bases at V and 4 bases at J, with 7 bases in the middle. CDR3 residues: CAIKITETQYF. The DNA for the CDR3 is TGTGCCATCAAGATAACAGAGACCCAGTACTTC.

J is TRBJ2-1 and V is TRBV5-1, with D perhaps matching TRBD2 (5 bases). V shed 0 bases and J shed 8 bases, with 15 bases lying between them. The germline CDR1 and CDR2 sequences are SGHRS and YFSETQ. There are 15 residues in the CDR3. In DNA form, the CDR3 reads TGCGCCAGCAGCTTGGAACCCCAGGCGGGCCATGAGCAGTTCTTC. Translated: CASSLEPQAGHEQFF.

The gene calls are TRBV5-1 and TRBJ2-7; D may be TRBD2 (5 bases). Trimming stripped 0 bases from V and 0 bases from J, with 10 bases between. Germline-derived CDR1 and CDR2 are SGHRS and YFSETQ. This CDR3 is built from 15 residues. CDR3 residues: CASSLGTAASYEQYV. CDR3 coding DNA: TGCGCCAGCAGCTTGGGCACAGCGGCCTCCTACGAGCAGTACGTC.

This clonotype was seen only a few times. V is TRBV7-9 and J is TRBJ1-4; D might be TRBD1 (5 bases). This CDR3 is built from 15 residues. Trimming pared 4 bases from V and 10 bases from J, leaving 19 bases between. Germline V gene lookup returns CDR1 SEHNR and CDR2 FQNEAQ (reference sequence). CDR3 region: CASSSDGVGTGKLFF. The CDR3 DNA follows: TGTGCCAGCAGCTCGGACGGGGTCGGGACTGGAAAACTGTTTTTT.

This clonotype was detected only a few times. The V gene is TRBV20-1, the J gene TRBJ1-1, with 7 bases matching TRBD1. This CDR3 is 15 amino acids long. Losses at the gene ends were 6 bases for V and 4 bases for J; bases not matched to a gene: 14. Germline lookup yields CDR1 DFQATT and CDR2 SNEGSKA (reference sequence). CDR3 in amino acids: CSAKDRVGGVTEAFF. CDR3 DNA: TGCAGTGCAAAAGACAGGGTAGGAGGGGTCACTGAAGCTTTCTTT.

The J gene is TRBJ2-3, the V gene TRBV27; 8 bases are a match to TRBD2. The junction had 13 bases not matched to a gene; V was cut back by 4 bases and J by 4 bases. The germline V gene has CDR1 MNHEY and CDR2 SMNVEV (reference sequence). The CDR3 has 17 residues. The CDR3 coding sequence is TGTGCCAGCAGTTGGCTGGGCAGCGGGAGTCGCTCAGATACGCAGTATTTT. This sequence encodes CASSWLGSGSRSDTQYF.